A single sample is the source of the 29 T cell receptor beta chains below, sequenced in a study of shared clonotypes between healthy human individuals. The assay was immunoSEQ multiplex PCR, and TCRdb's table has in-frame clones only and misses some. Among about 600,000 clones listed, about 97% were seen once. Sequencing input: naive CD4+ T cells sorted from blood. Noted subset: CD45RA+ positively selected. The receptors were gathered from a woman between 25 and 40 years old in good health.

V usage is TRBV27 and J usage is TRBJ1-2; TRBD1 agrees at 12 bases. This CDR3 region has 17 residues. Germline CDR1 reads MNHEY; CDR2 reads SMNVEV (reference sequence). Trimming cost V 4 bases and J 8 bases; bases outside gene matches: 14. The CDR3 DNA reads TGTGCCAGCAGTTCCGGGGGACAGGGGGCTGTACTGGCCGGCTACACCTTC. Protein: CASSSGGQGAVLAGYTF.

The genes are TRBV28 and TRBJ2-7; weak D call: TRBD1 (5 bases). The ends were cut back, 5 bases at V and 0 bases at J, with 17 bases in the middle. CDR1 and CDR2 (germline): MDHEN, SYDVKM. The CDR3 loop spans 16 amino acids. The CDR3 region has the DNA TGTGCCAGCAGTCCGCACAGGACCCGAGCCTCCTACGAGCAGTACTTC. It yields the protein CASSPHRTRASYEQYF.

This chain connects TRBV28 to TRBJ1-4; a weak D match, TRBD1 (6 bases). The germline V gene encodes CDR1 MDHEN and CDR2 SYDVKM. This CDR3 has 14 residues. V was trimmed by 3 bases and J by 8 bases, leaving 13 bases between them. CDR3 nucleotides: TGTGCCAGCAGTTTGCAGGGGCTAGGGGAAAAACTGTTTTTT. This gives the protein CASSLQGLGEKLFF.

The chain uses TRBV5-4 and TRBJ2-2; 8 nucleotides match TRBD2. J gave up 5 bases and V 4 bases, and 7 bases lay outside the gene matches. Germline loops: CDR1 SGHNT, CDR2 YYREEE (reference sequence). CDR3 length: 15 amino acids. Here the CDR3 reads CASSGGLAETGELFF. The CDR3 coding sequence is TGTGCCAGCAGCGGCGGACTAGCCGAAACCGGGGAGCTGTTTTTT.

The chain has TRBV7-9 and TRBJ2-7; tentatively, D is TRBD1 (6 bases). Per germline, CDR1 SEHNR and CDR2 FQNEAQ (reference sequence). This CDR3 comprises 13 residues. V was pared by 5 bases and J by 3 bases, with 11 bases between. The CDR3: CASSGQLNYEQYF. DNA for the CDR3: TGTGCCAGCAGCGGACAGCTAAACTACGAGCAGTACTTC.

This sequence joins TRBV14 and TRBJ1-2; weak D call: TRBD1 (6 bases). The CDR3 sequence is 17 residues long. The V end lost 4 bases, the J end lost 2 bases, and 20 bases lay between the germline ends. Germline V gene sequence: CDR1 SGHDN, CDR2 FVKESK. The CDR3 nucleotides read TGTGCCAGCAGCCGTGACGGGACAAATATCTTAAACTATGGCTACACCTTC. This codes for CASSRDGTNILNYGYTF.

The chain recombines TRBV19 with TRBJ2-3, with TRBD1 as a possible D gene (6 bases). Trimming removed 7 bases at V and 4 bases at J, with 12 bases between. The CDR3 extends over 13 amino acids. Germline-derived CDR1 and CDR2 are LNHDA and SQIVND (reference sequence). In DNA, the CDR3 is TGTGCCAGTAAAGTCGAGGGGGCAGATACGCAGTATTTT. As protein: CASKVEGADTQYF.

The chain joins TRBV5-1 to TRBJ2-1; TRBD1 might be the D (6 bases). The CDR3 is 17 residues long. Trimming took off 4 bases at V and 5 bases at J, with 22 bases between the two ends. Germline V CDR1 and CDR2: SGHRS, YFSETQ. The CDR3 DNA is TGCGCCAGCAGCCGACTGCACTTAGCAGGGGAGAACAATGAGCAGTTCTTC. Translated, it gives CASSRLHLAGENNEQFF.

The CDR3 spells CASRPATGNEQFF. The CDR3 bases are TGTGCCAGCAGACCTGCGACAGGCAATGAGCAGTTCTTC. The V and J genes are TRBV5-6 and TRBJ2-1; D is possibly TRBD1 (6 bases). V dropped 5 bases and J dropped 6 bases, with 12 bases sitting between them. This CDR3 has 13 amino acids. CDR1 SGHDT and CDR2 YYEEEE come from the germline V gene.

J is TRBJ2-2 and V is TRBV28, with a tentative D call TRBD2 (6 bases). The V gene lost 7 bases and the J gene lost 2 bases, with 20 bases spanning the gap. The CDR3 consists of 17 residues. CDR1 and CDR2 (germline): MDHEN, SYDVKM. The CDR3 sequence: CASISSGAGFNTGELFF. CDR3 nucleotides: TGTGCCAGCATTTCGTCGGGCGCGGGATTCAACACCGGGGAGCTGTTTTTT.

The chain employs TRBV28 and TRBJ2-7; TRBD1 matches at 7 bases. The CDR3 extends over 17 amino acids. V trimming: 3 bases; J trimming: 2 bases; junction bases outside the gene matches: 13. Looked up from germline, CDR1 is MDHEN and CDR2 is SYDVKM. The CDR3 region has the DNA TGTGCCAGCAGTTTGACGCTATACCCGCAGGGGGCCTACGAGCAGTACTTC. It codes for CASSLTLYPQGAYEQYF.

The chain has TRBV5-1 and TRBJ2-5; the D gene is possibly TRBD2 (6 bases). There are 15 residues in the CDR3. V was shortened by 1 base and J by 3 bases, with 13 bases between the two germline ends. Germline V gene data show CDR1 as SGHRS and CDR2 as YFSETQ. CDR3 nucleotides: TGCGCCAGCAGCTTGTATGTCGGAGGGGAAGAGACCCAGTACTTC. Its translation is CASSLYVGGEETQYF. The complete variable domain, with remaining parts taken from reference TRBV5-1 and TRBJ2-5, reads KAGVTQTPRYLIKTRGQQVTLSCSPISGHRSVSWYQQTPGQGLQFLFEYFSETQRNKGNFPGRFSGRQFSNSRSEMNVSTLELGDSALYLCASSLYVGGEETQYFGPGTRLLVL.

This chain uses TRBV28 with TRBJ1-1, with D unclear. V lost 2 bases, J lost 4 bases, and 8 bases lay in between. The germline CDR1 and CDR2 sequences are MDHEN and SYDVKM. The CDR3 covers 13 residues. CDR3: CASSLPASTEAFF. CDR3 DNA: TGTGCCAGCAGTTTACCGGCGAGCACTGAAGCTTTCTTT.

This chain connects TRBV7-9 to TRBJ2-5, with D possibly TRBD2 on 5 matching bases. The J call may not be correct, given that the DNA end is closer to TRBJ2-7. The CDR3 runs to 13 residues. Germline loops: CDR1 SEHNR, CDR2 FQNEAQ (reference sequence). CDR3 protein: CASSPSQIYEQYF. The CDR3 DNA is TGTGCCAGCAGCCCTAGCCAAATTTACGAGCAGTACTTC.

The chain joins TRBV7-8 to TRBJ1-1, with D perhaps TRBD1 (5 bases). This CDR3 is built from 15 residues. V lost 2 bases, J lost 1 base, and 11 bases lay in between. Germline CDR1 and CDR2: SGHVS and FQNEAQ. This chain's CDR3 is CASSLQGTPNTEAFF. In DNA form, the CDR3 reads TGTGCCAGCAGCTTACAGGGAACCCCGAACACTGAAGCTTTCTTT.

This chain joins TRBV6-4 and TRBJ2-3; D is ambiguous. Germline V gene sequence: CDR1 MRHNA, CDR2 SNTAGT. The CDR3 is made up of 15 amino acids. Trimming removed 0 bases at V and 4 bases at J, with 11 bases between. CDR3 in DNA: TGTGCCAGCAGTGACTCGACGGCTACGGCAGATACGCAGTATTTT. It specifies CASSDSTATADTQYF.

CDR3 sequence: CASRLAGGPSGELFF. The CDR3 DNA reads as TGTGCCAGCAGACTAGCGGGAGGGCCATCCGGGGAGCTGTTTTTT. V and J are TRBV6-6 and TRBJ2-2; TRBD2 matches 13 bases. Germline values: CDR1 MNHNY, CDR2 SVGAGI (reference sequence). The J segment lost 6 bases and the V segment lost 6 bases, leaving 4 bases of the junction unmatched. The CDR3 runs to 15 residues.

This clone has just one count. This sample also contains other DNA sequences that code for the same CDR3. For the CDR3, the DNA is TGCAGTGCTCGGAGCGACAATGAGCAGTTCTTC. It translates to CSARSDNEQFF. This chain joins TRBV20-1 and TRBJ2-1, with D unresolved. The CDR3 has 11 amino acids. Germline CDR1 and CDR2: DFQATT and SNEGSKA (reference sequence). Trimming stripped 5 bases from V and 5 bases from J, with 7 bases between.

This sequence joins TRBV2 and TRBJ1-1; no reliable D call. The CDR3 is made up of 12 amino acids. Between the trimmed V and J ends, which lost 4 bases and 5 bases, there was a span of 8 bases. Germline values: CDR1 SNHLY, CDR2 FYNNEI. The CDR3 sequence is CASSVKWTEAFF. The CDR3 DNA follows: TGTGCCAGCAGTGTAAAGTGGACTGAAGCTTTCTTT.

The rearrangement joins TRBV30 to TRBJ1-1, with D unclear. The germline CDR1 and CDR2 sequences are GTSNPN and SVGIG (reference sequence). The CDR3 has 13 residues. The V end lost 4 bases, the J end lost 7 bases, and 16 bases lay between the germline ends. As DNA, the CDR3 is TGTGCCTGGAAGCACCCCACCCTGATTGAAGCTTTCTTT. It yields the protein CAWKHPTLIEAFF.

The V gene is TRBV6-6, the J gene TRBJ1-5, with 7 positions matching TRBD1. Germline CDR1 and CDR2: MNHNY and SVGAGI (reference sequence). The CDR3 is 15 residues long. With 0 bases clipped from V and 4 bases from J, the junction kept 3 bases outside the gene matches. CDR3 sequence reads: CASSYSGQINQPQHF. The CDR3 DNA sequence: TGTGCCAGCAGTTACTCGGGACAGATAAATCAGCCCCAGCATTTT.

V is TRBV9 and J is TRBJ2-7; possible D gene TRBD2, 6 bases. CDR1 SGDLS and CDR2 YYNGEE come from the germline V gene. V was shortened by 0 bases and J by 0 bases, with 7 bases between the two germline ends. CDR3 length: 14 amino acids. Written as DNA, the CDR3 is TGTGCCAGCAGCGTAGGGACTAACTCCTACGAGCAGTACTTC. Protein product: CASSVGTNSYEQYF.

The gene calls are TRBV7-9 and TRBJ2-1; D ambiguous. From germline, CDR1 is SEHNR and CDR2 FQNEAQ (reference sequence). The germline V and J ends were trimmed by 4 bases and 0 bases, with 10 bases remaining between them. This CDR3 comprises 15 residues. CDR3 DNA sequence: TGTGCCAGCAGCTCACCGCAGATCTCCTACAATGAGCAGTTCTTC. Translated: CASSSPQISYNEQFF.

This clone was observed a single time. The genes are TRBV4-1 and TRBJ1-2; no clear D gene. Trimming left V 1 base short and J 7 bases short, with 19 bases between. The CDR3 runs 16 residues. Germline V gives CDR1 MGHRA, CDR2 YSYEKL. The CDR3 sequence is CASSQGRGQYRSGYTF. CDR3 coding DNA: TGCGCCAGCAGCCAAGGCCGTGGGCAGTACCGGAGTGGCTACACCTTC.

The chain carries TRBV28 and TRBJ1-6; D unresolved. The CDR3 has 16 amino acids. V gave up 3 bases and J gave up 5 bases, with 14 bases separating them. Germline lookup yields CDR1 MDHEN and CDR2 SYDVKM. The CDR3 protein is CASSFQGGPHNSPLHF. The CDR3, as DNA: TGTGCCAGCAGTTTCCAAGGAGGGCCGCATAATTCACCCCTCCACTTT.

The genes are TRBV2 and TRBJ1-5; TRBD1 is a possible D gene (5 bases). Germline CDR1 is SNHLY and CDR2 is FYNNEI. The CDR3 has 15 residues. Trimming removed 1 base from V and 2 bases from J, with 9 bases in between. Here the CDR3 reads CASSEGGIGNQPQHF. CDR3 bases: TGTGCCAGCAGTGAAGGGGGGATAGGCAATCAGCCCCAGCATTTT. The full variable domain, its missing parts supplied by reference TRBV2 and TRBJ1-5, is EPEVTQTPSHQVTQMGQEVILRCVPISNHLYFYWYRQILGQKVEFLVSFYNNEISEKSEIFDDQFSVERPDGSNFTLKIRSTKLEDSAMYFCASSEGGIGNQPQHFGDGTRLSIL.

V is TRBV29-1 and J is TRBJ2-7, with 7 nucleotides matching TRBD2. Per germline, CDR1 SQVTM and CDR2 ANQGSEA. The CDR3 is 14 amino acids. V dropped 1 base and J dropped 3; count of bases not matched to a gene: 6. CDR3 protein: CSVEGGGSGYEQYF. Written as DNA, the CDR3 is TGCAGCGTTGAAGGCGGCGGGAGCGGCTACGAGCAGTACTTC.

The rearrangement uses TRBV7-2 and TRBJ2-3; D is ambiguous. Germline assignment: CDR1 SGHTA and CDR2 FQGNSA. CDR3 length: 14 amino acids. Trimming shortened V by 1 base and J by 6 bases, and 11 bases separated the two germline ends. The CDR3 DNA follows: TGTGCCAGCAGCTTAGGGTCCTCTTCGGATACGCAGTATTTT. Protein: CASSLGSSSDTQYF.

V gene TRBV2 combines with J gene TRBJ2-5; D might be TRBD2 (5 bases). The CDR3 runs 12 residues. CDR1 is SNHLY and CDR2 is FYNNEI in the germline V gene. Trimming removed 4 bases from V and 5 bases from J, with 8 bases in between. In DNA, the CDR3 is TGTGCCAGCAGTGCTAGCAGGGAGACCCAGTACTTC. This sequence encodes CASSASRETQYF.